This T cell receptor beta chain is from a study of response to subunit inactivated influenza vaccine. Comment on this clonotype: Its antigen is currently unknown.

From the RT-PCR reads, TCRdb called clonotypes with MiXCR, one entry per CDR3 protein. Here the sample spans 300,000 to 350,000 distinct CDR3 sequences, around 22% being singletons. Study results and caveats: Authors suggested each seasonal flu vaccination may recruit only limited numbers of new T cells.

The ends were cut back, 1 base at V and 3 bases at J, with 15 bases in the middle. Germline values: CDR1 DFQATT, CDR2 SNEGSKA (reference sequence). This CDR3 spans 15 amino acids. This specimen consisted of PBMCs from blood, obtained about 19 months after vaccination. The V gene is TRBV20-1, the J gene TRBJ1-2; D gene ambiguous. The TCR comes from a man aged 45-69 years who received an inactivated influenza vaccine. CDR3 sequence: CSARGPAGLHYGYTF. The CDR3 nucleotides read TGCAGTGCTAGAGGTCCCGCAGGCTTACACTATGGCTACACCTTC.